A selection of T cell receptor beta chains follows, all from one sample in a study of blood T cell repertoires in COVID-19. This table comes from immunoSEQ multiplex PCR, and its TCRdb copy is limited to in-frame clones, with some not included. The profile shows 300,000 or so clones, 85% of them singletons. The specimen sequenced was peripheral blood. These receptors came from a woman between 50 and 59 years old with active or convalescent COVID-19. Each CDR3 is given with its conserved first and last residue. D genes are given only for firm matches. Not every row has a clone size; where given, it reads once, few, many or a size class.

j_call d_call v_call clone_size cdr3_aa cdr3_nt
TRBJ2-1 TRBD2 TRBV24-1 . CATSAAWGGSSYNEQFF TGTGCCACCAGTGCCGCCTGGGGGGGGAGCTCCTACAATGAGCAGTTCTTC
TRBJ2-7 . TRBV7-9 . CASSLTGGEQYF TGTGCCAGCAGCCTGACAGGTGGTGAGCAGTACTTC
TRBJ2-5 TRBD2 TRBV25-1 few CASSESSLLAGRETQYF TGTGCCAGCAGTGAATCTTCCCTACTAGCGGGAAGAGAGACCCAGTACTTC
TRBJ2-5 TRBD2 TRBV7-9 . CASSLGTSGRSQETQYF TGTGCCAGCAGCTTAGGGACTAGCGGGAGATCTCAAGAGACCCAGTACTTC
TRBJ1-1 TRBD1 TRBV11-3 . CASSSYRGTEAFF TGTGCCAGCAGCTCCTACAGGGGTACTGAAGCTTTCTTT
TRBJ1-1 TRBD1 TRBV11-2 . CASSFDRGSTEAFF TGTGCCAGCAGCTTCGACAGGGGATCCACTGAAGCTTTCTTT
TRBJ1-2 TRBD1 TRBV3-1/TRBV3-2 . CASSPTTGGASHGYTF TGTGCCAGCAGCCCAACGACAGGGGGAGCTTCCCATGGCTACACCTTC
TRBJ2-1 TRBD2 TRBV5-1 . CASSFSGGGYNEQFF TGCGCCAGCAGCTTCTCGGGAGGGGGTTACAATGAGCAGTTCTTC
TRBJ2-7 . TRBV10-3 . CAISESRTTFEQYF TGTGCCATCAGTGAGTCCCGGACTACCTTCGAGCAGTACTTC
TRBJ1-2 TRBD1 TRBV15 . CATSIPGQLYGYTF TGTGCCACCAGCATACCGGGACAGCTCTATGGCTACACCTTC
TRBJ2-6 TRBD2 TRBV9 . CASSLGLAGVGSGANVLTF TGTGCCAGCAGCCTCGGACTAGCGGGAGTCGGGTCTGGGGCCAACGTCCTGACTTTC
TRBJ1-2 TRBD1 TRBV28 many CASSLQGPYGYTF TGTGCCAGCAGCCTACAGGGGCCCTATGGCTACACCTTC
TRBJ2-5 TRBD2 TRBV12-5 . CASGLGTSGSETQYF TGTGCTAGTGGTTTGGGGACTAGCGGCTCCGAGACCCAGTACTTC
TRBJ2-4 . TRBV5-1 . CASSWPERGKNIQYF TGCGCCAGCAGCTGGCCCGAAAGAGGCAAAAACATTCAGTACTTC
TRBJ2-1 . TRBV7-3 . CASSSVKTGVNEQFF TGTGCCAGCAGCTCTGTAAAAACCGGGGTCAATGAGCAGTTCTTC
TRBJ2-3 TRBD2 TRBV29-1 . CSGGRGRATDTQYF TGCAGCGGGGGGCGCGGGAGGGCCACAGATACGCAGTATTTT
TRBJ1-1 TRBD1 TRBV19 . CAVKGARGLNTEAFF TGTGCCGTGAAGGGGGCCCGTGGGCTGAACACTGAAGCTTTCTTT
TRBJ1-1 . TRBV27 . CASSLDSINQAFF TGTGCCAGCAGTTTGGACTCCATCAACCAGGCTTTCTTT
TRBJ1-1 . TRBV2 . CASSEVQGGTEAFF TGTGCCAGCAGTGAAGTGCAGGGTGGCACTGAAGCTTTCTTT
TRBJ1-1 . TRBV12-5 . CASGFPPPGAFF TGTGCTAGTGGTTTCCCACCTCCGGGAGCTTTCTTT
TRBJ1-2 . TRBV5-6 . CASSFGGWAGDYGYTF TGTGCCAGCAGCTTTGGGGGCTGGGCAGGGGACTATGGCTACACCTTC
TRBJ1-1 . TRBV19 . CASSIARRGTEAFF TGTGCCAGTAGTATAGCCCGCAGGGGTACTGAAGCTTTCTTT
TRBJ1-2 TRBD1 TRBV6-5 once CASSSITGQGNGYTF TGTGCCAGCAGTTCCATCACAGGACAGGGGAACGGCTACACCTTC
TRBJ2-7 TRBD1 TRBV5-1 . CASSPRQGYEQYF TGCGCCAGCAGCCCCCGACAGGGTTACGAGCAGTACTTC
TRBJ1-1 . TRBV7-6 . CASSPFIEGEAFF TGTGCCAGCAGCCCGTTTATAGAGGGTGAAGCTTTCTTT
TRBJ2-2 TRBD1 TRBV27 . CASSHRGRVTGELFF TGTGCCAGCAGTCACAGGGGACGTGTCACCGGGGAGCTGTTTTTT
TRBJ2-5 . TRBV7-7 . CASSFGPGDQETQYF TGTGCCAGCAGCTTCGGACCAGGGGACCAAGAGACCCAGTACTTC
TRBJ2-2 . TRBV5-1 once CASSLDGGGTGELFF TGCGCCAGCAGCTTGGATGGGGGAGGCACCGGGGAGCTGTTTTTT
TRBJ1-1 TRBD1 TRBV19 . CASIDDRVNTEAFF TGTGCCAGTATCGACGACAGGGTGAACACTGAAGCTTTCTTT
TRBJ1-2 . TRBV3-1/TRBV3-2 . CASSSQGSGYTF TGTGCCAGCAGCTCACAGGGCTCTGGCTACACCTTC
TRBJ2-5 TRBD1 TRBV6-5 . CATGQGAGGETQYF TGTGCCACCGGGCAGGGGGCGGGCGGAGAGACCCAGTACTTC
TRBJ1-4 . TRBV5-5 . CASSLRTATNEKLFF TGTGCCAGCAGCCTGCGGACAGCAACTAATGAAAAACTGTTTTTT
TRBJ1-5 . TRBV18 . CASSPNIAVQPQHF TGTGCCAGCTCACCAAACATTGCGGTTCAGCCCCAGCATTTT
TRBJ2-2 TRBD2 TRBV15 . CATSLSSGSYNTGELFF TGTGCCACCAGCTTATCCAGCGGGAGCTACAACACCGGGGAGCTGTTTTTT
TRBJ1-1 TRBD1 TRBV19 . CASSSPRTGEAEAFF TGTGCCAGTAGTTCCCCGCGGACAGGGGAAGCTGAAGCTTTCTTT
TRBJ2-7 . TRBV6-5 . CASARTAYEQYF TGTGCCAGCGCCCGGACTGCTTACGAGCAGTACTTC
TRBJ2-7 TRBD2 TRBV18 . CASSPGGGLADMEQYF TGTGCCAGCTCACCAGGGGGGGGACTAGCGGACATGGAGCAGTACTTC
TRBJ2-5 . TRBV5-1 . CASSLIVAEQETQYF TGCGCCAGCAGCTTGATCGTAGCGGAACAAGAGACCCAGTACTTC
TRBJ1-4 . TRBV5-5 once CASSLGRPATNEKLFF TGTGCCAGCAGCTTGGGCAGGCCCGCAACTAATGAAAAACTGTTTTTT
TRBJ2-1 . TRBV5-1 . CASSPGNPSDNEQFF TGCGCCAGCAGCCCAGGTAACCCTTCAGACAATGAGCAGTTCTTC
TRBJ2-7 . TRBV4-2 . CASSQDYSYEQYF TGTGCCAGCAGCCAAGATTATAGCTACGAGCAGTACTTC
TRBJ2-7 TRBD2 TRBV7-6 . CASSSRGGRDYEQYF TGTGCCAGCAGCTCCCGGGGCGGGAGAGATTACGAGCAGTACTTC
TRBJ1-2 . TRBV28 . CASSLGGVGGLHGYTF TGTGCCAGCAGTTTAGGCGGGGTTGGGGGACTTCATGGCTACACCTTC